This passage covers 14 T cell receptor beta chains from one sample sequenced in a study of T cell responses to AZD1222 COVID-19 vaccine. Repertoires were generated with immunoSEQ multiplex PCR, while TCRdb's copy carries only in-frame clones and drops some. Of some 150,000 clones listed, around nine tenths were seen once; the top ten hold about 3.3%. The sample in question was peripheral blood, obtained 28 days after the second AZD1222 dose. Every receptor here comes from an adult who received the AZD1222 COVID-19 vaccine.

V gene TRBV19 combines with J gene TRBJ1-1, with D uncertain. Germline-derived CDR1 and CDR2 are LNHDA and SQIVND (reference sequence). CDR3 length: 14 amino acids. Trimming took off 2 bases at V and 3 bases at J, with 10 bases between the two ends. Written as DNA, the CDR3 is TGTGCCAGTAGTATAAACCCCTCCCACACTGAAGCTTTCTTT. It specifies CASSINPSHTEAFF.

The V and J genes are TRBV5-4 and TRBJ2-7; 10 bases are shared with TRBD2. After removal of 5 bases from V and 4 bases from J, the junction contained 12 bases not matched to a gene. The CDR3 consists of 16 residues. Germline V lookup: CDR1 SGHNT, CDR2 YYREEE (reference sequence). The CDR3 region is CASRPSGTSALYEQYF. The CDR3, as DNA: TGTGCCAGCAGGCCCTCGGGGACTAGCGCCCTTTACGAGCAGTACTTC.

CDR3 amino acids: CASSYHGRRCEKLFF. DNA of the CDR3: TGTGCCAGCAGTTATCACGGAAGAAGGTGTGAAAAACTGTTTTTT. The chain combines TRBV6-9 with TRBJ1-4; D is unclear. The V gene lost 2 bases and the J gene lost 7 bases, with 14 bases spanning the gap. Germline CDR1 is MNHGY and CDR2 is SVAAGI. The CDR3 has 15 residues.

The CDR3 coding sequence is TGTGCCAGTAGTATAGGGCAGGGTCTCACTGAAGCTTTCTTT. Its protein product is CASSIGQGLTEAFF. The V call is TRBV19, the J call TRBJ1-1; a weak D match, TRBD1 (5 bases). Trimming pared 1 base from V and 4 bases from J, leaving 10 bases between. CDR1 LNHDA and CDR2 SQIVND come from the germline V gene (reference sequence). CDR3 size: 14 residues. Combining the CDR3 with reference TRBV19 and TRBJ1-1 gives the whole variable domain DGGITQSPKYLFRKEGQNVTLSCEQNLNHDAMYWYRQDPGQGLRLIYYSQIVNDFQKGDIAEGYSVSREKKESFPLTVTSAQKNPTAFYLCASSIGQGLTEAFFGQGTRLTVV.

The chain joins TRBV29-1 to TRBJ2-2; D is possibly TRBD2 (6 bases). Germline lookup yields CDR1 SQVTM and CDR2 ANQGSEA. The CDR3 sequence is 13 residues long. The V and J ends lost 7 bases and 7 bases respectively, with 16 bases between them. In DNA, the CDR3 is TGCAGCGCTAGCGTCTTATCTAGCGGGGAGCTGTTTTTT. It is translated as CSASVLSSGELFF.

The chain links TRBV19 to TRBJ1-5; D is unresolved. Germline loops: CDR1 LNHDA, CDR2 SQIVND (reference sequence). V was trimmed by 3 bases and J by 5 bases, leaving 17 bases between them. The CDR3 totals 16 residues. The CDR3 loop reads CASSMDPRGGDQPQHF. The CDR3 DNA reads TGTGCCAGTAGTATGGACCCCCGGGGTGGCGATCAGCCCCAGCATTTT.

The V and J genes are TRBV29-1 and TRBJ2-7; D is ambiguous. The germline V and J ends were trimmed by 4 bases and 0 bases, with 7 bases remaining between them. The CDR3 consists of 12 residues. Germline V gives CDR1 SQVTM, CDR2 ANQGSEA. CDR3 nucleotide sequence: TGCAGCGTTGTGGTAAGCTCCTACGAGCAGTACTTC. This translates into CSVVVSSYEQYF.

The chain is built from TRBV3-1 (or the pseudogene TRBV3-2) and TRBJ2-2, with D unresolved. This CDR3 has 15 residues. V lost 5 bases to trimming and J lost 3 bases, with 13 bases between them. Germline CDR1 and CDR2: LGHDT and YNNKEL (reference sequence). CDR3 DNA sequence: TGTGCCAGCAGCGTTAGACTTGAAGACACCGGGGAGCTGTTTTTT. Protein product: CASSVRLEDTGELFF.

The chain uses TRBV6-6 and TRBJ2-2; no definite D call. Deletions cut 5 bases from V and 4 bases from J, with 14 bases between. The CDR3 loop spans 15 amino acids. Germline V gene lookup returns CDR1 MNHNY and CDR2 SVGAGI (reference sequence). CDR3 amino acids: CASSSAGSSTGELFF. Here the CDR3 DNA reads TGTGCCAGCAGTAGCGCAGGAAGTTCCACCGGGGAGCTGTTTTTT.

The sample holds a few counts of this clone. The chain joins TRBV2 to TRBJ2-2; D could derive from TRBD1 or TRBD2 (6 bases each). V lost 4 bases, J lost 1 base, and 10 bases lay in between. Germline V CDR1 and CDR2: SNHLY, FYNNEI. CDR3 length: 15 amino acids. CDR3 protein: CASSVKGGNTGELFF. CDR3 DNA: TGTGCCAGCAGTGTCAAGGGGGGGAACACCGGGGAGCTGTTTTTT.

About this clone itself: Other DNA sequences from this sample encode an identical CDR3 as well. The chain joins TRBV5-1 to TRBJ2-1, with 9 nucleotides matching TRBD1. V gave up 0 bases and J gave up 9 bases; unmatched junction bases: 1. The CDR3 extends over 13 amino acids. Germline CDR1 SGHRS, CDR2 YFSETQ. CDR3 DNA: TGCGCCAGCAGCTTGGGACAGGGGGGTGAGCAGTTCTTC. This translates into CASSLGQGGEQFF.

This rearrangement joins TRBV5-6 to TRBJ1-1; D might be TRBD1 (5 bases). The CDR3 extends over 16 amino acids. The germline CDR1 and CDR2 sequences are SGHDT and YYEEEE. V lost 1 base and J 1 base, leaving 14 bases between the germline ends. The DNA of the CDR3 is TGTGCCAGCAGCTTGATCCCCAGGGCGAAGAACACTGAAGCTTTCTTT. This codes for CASSLIPRAKNTEAFF.

This rearrangement joins TRBV7-8 to TRBJ1-2; 9 nucleotides line up with TRBD1. The CDR3 consists of 15 residues. The germline V gene encodes CDR1 SGHVS and CDR2 FQNEAQ. The junction had 4 bases not matched to a gene; V was cut back by 1 base and J by 4 bases. The CDR3 region has the DNA TGTGCCAGCAGCTTAGACAGGGGGCCCGCCTATGGCTACACCTTC. Translating gives CASSLDRGPAYGYTF.

The CDR3 reads CSASGATRIDTQYF. As DNA, the CDR3 is TGCAGCGCGTCAGGGGCCACCCGGATCGATACGCAGTATTTT. This sequence joins TRBV29-1 and TRBJ2-3; tentative D call: TRBD1 (6 bases). V was clipped by 7 bases and J by 6 bases, with 20 bases between them. Per germline, CDR1 SQVTM and CDR2 ANQGSEA. CDR3 size: 14 residues.